This TCR beta chain comes out of a study of T-cell memory formation after mild COVID-19. As for the study in general: Largely, the TCR clusters proved donor specific.

Whole-study results and caveats: A subset of responding clones appeared in pre-infection memory, suggesting cross-reactive memory joined. Contracting CD4+ clones sat mainly in CM and EM; CD8+ in EMRA.

This clonotype was seen many times. Its antigen is unidentified. Germline V gives CDR1 MGHRA, CDR2 YSYEKL. The ends lost 2 bases at V and 4 bases at J; junction bases unmatched: 7. The CDR3 runs 16 residues. TCRdb re-called the 5' RACE reads with MiXCR, one entry per CDR3 protein. The table lists some 150,000 distinct CDR3 sequences, about 6% of them singletons. This receptor was obtained from an adult woman who had mild COVID-19 (a few samples of this study predate the infection). Cell type and time point are not known. Specimen: PBMCs or a T cell subset sorted from them (not recorded which). This chain joins TRBV4-1 and TRBJ2-1; 8 positions match TRBD2. CDR3 coding DNA: TGCGCCAGCAGCCAAAAAGTAGCGGGACCGTACAATGAGCAGTTCTTC. It translates to CASSQKVAGPYNEQFF.